The T cell receptor (beta chain) under discussion was sequenced for a study of T-cell reconstitution after alpha-beta-depleted transplantation in children. Study-level results: Surviving recipient T cells and thymic progenitors produced the high day-60 TCRbeta diversity seen in some patients. Diversity and T-cell counts at one year after transplant derived mostly from new T cells. By about two months after transplant, alpha-beta T cells reportedly arose from several hundred graft clones that had expanded.

The CDR3 contains 14 residues. V shed 3 bases and J 3 bases; nucleotides not matched to a gene: 1. Germline V gene sequence: CDR1 LGHNA, CDR2 YNFKEQ. Of note for this clonotype: The antigen is not known.

It was with unique molecular identifiers that the TCRbeta library was prepared. TCRdb reprocessed the PCR reads with MiXCR, giving one entry per CDR3 protein. Of about 580,000 distinct CDR3 sequences detected, 20% to 25% appear once; the ten largest clones hold roughly 14%. The TCR sequence derives from a boy in the first two years of life who had a stem cell transplant for acute myeloid leukemia, so the T cells may come from the graft donor. The chain employs TRBV4-2 and TRBJ2-1, with 8 nucleotides matching TRBD1. Sequenced material: PBMCs, mostly from graft donor cells, taken 360 days after TCRalphabeta/CD19-depleted stem cell transplant. CDR3 nucleotide sequence: TGTGCCAGCAGCCAGGACAGGGTCTACAATGAGCAGTTCTTC. It codes for CASSQDRVYNEQFF.